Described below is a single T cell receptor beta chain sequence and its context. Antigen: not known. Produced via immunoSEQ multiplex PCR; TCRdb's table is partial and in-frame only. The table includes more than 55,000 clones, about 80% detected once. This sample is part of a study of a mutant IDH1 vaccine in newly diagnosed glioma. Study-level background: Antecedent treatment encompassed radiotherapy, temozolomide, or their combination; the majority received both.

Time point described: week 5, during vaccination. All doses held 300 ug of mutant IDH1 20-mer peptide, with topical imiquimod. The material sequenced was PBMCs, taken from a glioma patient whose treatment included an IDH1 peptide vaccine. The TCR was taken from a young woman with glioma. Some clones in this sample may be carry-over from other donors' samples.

The CDR3 nucleotides read TGTGCCAGCAGGAATAGACTAGCGGGGGGAGAGGAGACCCAGTACTTC. Translated, it gives CASRNRLAGGEETQYF. The V call is TRBV5-4, the J call TRBJ2-5; TRBD2 matches 13 bases. Unmatched junction bases numbered 9, after V lost 5 bases and J lost 5 bases. CDR3 length: 16 residues. Per the germline V gene, CDR1 is SGHNT and CDR2 is YYREEE (reference sequence).